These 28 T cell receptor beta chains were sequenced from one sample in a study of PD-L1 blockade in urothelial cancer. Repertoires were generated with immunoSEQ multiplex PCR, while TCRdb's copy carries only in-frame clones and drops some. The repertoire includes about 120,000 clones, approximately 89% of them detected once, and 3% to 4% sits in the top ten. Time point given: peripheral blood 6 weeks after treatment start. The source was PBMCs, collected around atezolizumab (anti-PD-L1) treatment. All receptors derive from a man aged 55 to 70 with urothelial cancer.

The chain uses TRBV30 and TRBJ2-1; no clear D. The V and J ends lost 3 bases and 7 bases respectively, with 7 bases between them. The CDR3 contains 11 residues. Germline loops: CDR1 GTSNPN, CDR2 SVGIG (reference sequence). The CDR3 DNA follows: TGTGCCTGGAGCGGGTTAAATGAGCAGTTCTTC. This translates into CAWSGLNEQFF. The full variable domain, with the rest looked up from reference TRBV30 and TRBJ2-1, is SQTIHQWPATLVQPVGSPLSLECTVEGTSNPNLYWYRQAAGRGLQLLFYSVGIGQISSEVPQNLSASRPQDRQFILSSKKLLLSDSGFYLCAWSGLNEQFFGPGTRLTVL.

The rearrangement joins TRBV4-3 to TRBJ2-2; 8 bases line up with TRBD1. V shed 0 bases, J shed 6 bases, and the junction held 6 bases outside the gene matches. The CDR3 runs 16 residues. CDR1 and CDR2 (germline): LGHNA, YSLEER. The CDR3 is CASSQDWQGAPGELFF. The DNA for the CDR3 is TGCGCCAGCAGCCAAGATTGGCAGGGGGCGCCCGGGGAGCTGTTTTTT.

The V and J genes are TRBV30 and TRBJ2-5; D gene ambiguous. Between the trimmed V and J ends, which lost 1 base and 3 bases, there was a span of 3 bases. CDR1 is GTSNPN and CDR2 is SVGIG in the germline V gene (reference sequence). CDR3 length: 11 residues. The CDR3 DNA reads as TGTGCCTGGAGTGCTGAAGAGACCCAGTACTTC. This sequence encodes CAWSAEETQYF.

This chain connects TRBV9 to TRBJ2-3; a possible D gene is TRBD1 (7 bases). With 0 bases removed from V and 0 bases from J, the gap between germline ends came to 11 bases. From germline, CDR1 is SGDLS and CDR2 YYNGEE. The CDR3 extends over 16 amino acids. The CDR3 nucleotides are TGTGCCAGCAGCGTAGCGGAGGGGGCGAGCACAGATACGCAGTATTTT. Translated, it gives CASSVAEGASTDTQYF.

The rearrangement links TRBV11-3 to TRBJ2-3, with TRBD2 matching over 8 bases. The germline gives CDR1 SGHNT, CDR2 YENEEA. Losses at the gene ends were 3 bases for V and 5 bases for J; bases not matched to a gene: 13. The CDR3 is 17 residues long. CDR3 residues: CASSFGTREGLEDTQYF. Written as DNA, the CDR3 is TGTGCCAGCAGCTTCGGCACTCGGGAGGGTTTGGAAGATACGCAGTATTTT. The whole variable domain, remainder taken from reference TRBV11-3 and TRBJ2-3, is EAGVVQSPRYKIIEKKQPVAFWCNPISGHNTLYWYLQNLGQGPELLIRYENEEAVDDSQLPKDRFSAERLKGVDSTLKIQPAELGDSAVYLCASSFGTREGLEDTQYFGPGTRLTVL.

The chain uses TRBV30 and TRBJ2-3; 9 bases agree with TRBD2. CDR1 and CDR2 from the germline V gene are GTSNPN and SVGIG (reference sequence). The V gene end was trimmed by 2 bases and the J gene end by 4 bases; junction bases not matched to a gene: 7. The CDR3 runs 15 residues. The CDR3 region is CAWSPGGRAADTQYF. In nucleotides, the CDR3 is TGTGCCTGGAGTCCCGGCGGGAGGGCCGCAGATACGCAGTATTTT.

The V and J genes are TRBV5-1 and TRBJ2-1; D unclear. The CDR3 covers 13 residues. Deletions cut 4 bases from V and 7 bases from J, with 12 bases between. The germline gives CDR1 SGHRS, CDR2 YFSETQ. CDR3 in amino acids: CASSLGPENEQFF. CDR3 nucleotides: TGCGCCAGCAGCCTAGGTCCGGAGAATGAGCAGTTCTTC.

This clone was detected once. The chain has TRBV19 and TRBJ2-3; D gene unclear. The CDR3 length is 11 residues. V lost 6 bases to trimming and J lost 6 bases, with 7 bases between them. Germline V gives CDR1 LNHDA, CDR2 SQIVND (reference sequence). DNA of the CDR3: TGTGCCAGTAGCCACACCGATACGCAGTATTTT. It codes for CASSHTDTQYF.

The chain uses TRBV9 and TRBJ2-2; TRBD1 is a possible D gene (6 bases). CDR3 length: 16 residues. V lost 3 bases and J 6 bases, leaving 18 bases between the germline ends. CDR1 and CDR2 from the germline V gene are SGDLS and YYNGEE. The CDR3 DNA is TGTGCCAGCAGCGGACCGGCCTCGCCAGGGGCCGGGGAGCTGTTTTTT. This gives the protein CASSGPASPGAGELFF. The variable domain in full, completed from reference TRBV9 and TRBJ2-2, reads DSGVTQTPKHLITATGQRVTLRCSPRSGDLSVYWYQQSLDQGLQFLIQYYNGEERAKGNILERFSAQQFPDLHSELNLSSLELGDSALYFCASSGPASPGAGELFFGEGSRLTVL.

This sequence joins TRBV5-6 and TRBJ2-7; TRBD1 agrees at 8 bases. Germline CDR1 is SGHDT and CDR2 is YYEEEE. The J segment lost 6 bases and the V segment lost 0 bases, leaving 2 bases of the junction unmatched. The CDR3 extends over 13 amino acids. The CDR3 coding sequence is TGTGCCAGCAGCTTGGGCAGGGGGCTCGAGCAGTACTTC. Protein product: CASSLGRGLEQYF.

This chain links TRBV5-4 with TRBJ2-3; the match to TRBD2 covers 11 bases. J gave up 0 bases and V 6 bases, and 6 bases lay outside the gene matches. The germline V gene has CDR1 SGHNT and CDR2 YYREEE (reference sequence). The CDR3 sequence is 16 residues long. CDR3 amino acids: CASTFTSGGSTDTQYF. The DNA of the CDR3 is TGTGCCAGCACCTTCACTAGCGGGGGAAGCACAGATACGCAGTATTTT.

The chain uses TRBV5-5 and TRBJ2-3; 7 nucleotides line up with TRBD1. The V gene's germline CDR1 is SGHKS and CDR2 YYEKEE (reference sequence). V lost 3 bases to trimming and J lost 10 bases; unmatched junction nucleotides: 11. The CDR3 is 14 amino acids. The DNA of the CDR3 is TGTGCCAGCAGCTCAGAGGGGGCACTTGATGCGCAGTATTTT. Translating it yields CASSSEGALDAQYF.

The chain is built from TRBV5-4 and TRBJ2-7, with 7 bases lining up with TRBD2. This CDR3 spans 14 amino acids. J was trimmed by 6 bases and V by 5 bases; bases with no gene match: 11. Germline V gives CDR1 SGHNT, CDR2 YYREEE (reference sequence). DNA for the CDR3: TGTGCCAGCAGTATGAGAACGGGAGGAACCGAGCAGTACTTC. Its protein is CASSMRTGGTEQYF.

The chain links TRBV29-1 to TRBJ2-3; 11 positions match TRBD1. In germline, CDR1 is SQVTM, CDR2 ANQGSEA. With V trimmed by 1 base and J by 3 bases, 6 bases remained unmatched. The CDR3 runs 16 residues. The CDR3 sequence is CSVEGGTGGGTDTQYF. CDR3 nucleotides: TGCAGCGTTGAAGGGGGGACAGGGGGGGGAACAGATACGCAGTATTTT.

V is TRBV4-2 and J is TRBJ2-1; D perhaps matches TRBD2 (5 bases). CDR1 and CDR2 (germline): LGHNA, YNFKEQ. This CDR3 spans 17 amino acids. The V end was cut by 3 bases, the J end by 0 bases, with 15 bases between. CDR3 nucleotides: TGTGCCAGCAGCCAGGCCCAGCGGCAGAGCTCCTACAATGAGCAGTTCTTC. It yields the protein CASSQAQRQSSYNEQFF.

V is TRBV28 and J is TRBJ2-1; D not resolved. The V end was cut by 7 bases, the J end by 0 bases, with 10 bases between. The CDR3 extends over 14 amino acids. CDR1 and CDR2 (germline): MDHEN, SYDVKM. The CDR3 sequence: CASTLGSSYNEQFF. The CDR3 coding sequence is TGTGCCAGCACCCTCGGTAGCTCCTACAATGAGCAGTTCTTC.

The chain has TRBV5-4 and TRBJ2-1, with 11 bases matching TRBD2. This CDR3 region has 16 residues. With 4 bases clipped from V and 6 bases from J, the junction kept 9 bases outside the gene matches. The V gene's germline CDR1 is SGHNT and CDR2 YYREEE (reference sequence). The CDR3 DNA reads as TGTGCCAGCAGCACCGGGACTAGCGGAAAATTCAATGAGCAGTTCTTC. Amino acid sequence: CASSTGTSGKFNEQFF.

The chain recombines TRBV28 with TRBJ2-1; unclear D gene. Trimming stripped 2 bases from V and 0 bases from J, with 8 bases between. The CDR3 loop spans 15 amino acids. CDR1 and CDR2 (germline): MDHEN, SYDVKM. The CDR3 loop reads CASSLASLSYNEQFF. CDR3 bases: TGTGCCAGCAGTTTAGCGTCCCTCTCCTACAATGAGCAGTTCTTC.

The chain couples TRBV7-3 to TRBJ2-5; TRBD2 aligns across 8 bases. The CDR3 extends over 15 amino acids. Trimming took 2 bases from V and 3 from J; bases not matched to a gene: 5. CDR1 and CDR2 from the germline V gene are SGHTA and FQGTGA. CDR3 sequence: CASSLWAGGEETQYF. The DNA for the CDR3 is TGTGCCAGCAGCTTATGGGCGGGGGGCGAAGAGACCCAGTACTTC.

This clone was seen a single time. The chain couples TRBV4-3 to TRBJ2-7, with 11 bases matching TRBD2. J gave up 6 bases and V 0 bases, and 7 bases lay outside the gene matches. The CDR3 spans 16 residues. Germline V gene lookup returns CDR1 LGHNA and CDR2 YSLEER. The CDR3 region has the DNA TGCGCCAGCAGCCAAGAACTTAGCGGGAGGGAAGGCGAGCAGTACTTC. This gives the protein CASSQELSGREGEQYF.

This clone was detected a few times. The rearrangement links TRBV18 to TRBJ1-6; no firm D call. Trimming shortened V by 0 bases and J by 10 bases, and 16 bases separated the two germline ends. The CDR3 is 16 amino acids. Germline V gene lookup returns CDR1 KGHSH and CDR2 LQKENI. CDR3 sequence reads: CASSPPGSLRGSPLHF. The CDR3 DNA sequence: TGTGCCAGCTCACCACCCGGGAGCCTTAGAGGGTCACCCCTCCACTTT.

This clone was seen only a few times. The CDR3 loop reads CASSPRQTNSPLHF. Here the CDR3 DNA reads TGTGCCAGCAGCCCACGACAGACTAATTCACCCCTCCACTTT. The rearrangement uses TRBV7-2 and TRBJ1-6; TRBD1 is a possible D gene (5 bases). The V end was cut by 5 bases, the J end by 6 bases, with 11 bases between. Germline-derived CDR1 and CDR2 are SGHTA and FQGNSA. The CDR3 is 14 amino acids.

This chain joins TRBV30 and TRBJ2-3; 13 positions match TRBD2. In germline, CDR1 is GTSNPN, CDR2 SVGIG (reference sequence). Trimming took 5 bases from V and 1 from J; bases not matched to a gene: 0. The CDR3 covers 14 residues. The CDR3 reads CAWGLAGGTDTQYF. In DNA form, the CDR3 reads TGTGCCTGGGGACTAGCGGGGGGCACAGATACGCAGTATTTT.

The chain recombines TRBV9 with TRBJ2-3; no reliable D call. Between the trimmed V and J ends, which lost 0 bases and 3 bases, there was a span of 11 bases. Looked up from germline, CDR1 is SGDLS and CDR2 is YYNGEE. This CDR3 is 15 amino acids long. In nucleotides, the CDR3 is TGTGCCAGCAGCGTAGTTCGGAGTGGTACAGATACGCAGTATTTT. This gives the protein CASSVVRSGTDTQYF.

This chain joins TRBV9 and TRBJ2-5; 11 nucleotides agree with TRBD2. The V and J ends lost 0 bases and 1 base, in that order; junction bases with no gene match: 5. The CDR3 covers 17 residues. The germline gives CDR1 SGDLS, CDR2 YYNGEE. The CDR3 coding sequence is TGTGCCAGCAGCGTAGCAACTAGCGGGGGTGCCCAAGAGACCCAGTACTTC. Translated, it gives CASSVATSGGAQETQYF.

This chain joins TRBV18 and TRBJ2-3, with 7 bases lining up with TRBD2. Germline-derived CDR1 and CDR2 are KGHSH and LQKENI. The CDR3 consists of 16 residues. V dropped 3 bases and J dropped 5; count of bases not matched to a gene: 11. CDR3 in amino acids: CASSPQSGISRDTQYF. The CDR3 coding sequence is TGTGCCAGCTCACCGCAAAGCGGGATCTCTAGAGATACGCAGTATTTT.

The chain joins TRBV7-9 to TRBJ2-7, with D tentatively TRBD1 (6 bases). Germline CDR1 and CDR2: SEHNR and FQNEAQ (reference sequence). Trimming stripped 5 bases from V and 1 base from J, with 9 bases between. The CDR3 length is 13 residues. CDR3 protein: CASSNGQSYEQYF. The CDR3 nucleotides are TGTGCCAGCAGCAATGGACAGTCCTACGAGCAGTACTTC.

CDR3 protein: CAAKTGGGEKLFF. The CDR3 DNA reads TGTGCCGCTAAGACAGGGGGCGGTGAAAAACTGTTTTTT. The V and J genes are TRBV19 and TRBJ1-4; TRBD1 matches 10 bases. V dropped 11 bases and J dropped 7; count of bases not matched to a gene: 7. Per germline, CDR1 LNHDA and CDR2 SQIVND (reference sequence). The CDR3 is 13 amino acids.